These 10 T cell receptor beta chains were sequenced from one sample in a study of cytomegalovirus exposure and HLA in healthy donors. In the PCR, 60 Vbeta and 13 Jbeta primers were used. Profiling relied on immunoSEQ multiplex PCR, and the TCRdb table lists in-frame clones only, not all of them. This table holds 85,000 to 100,000 clones, under 65% found once. The specimen was PBMCs. These receptors all stem from a man aged 60 to 69 in good health and CMV-seronegative.

V and J are TRBV29-1 and TRBJ2-7; maybe TRBD1 (7 bases). The V gene's germline CDR1 is SQVTM and CDR2 ANQGSEA. Between the trimmed V and J ends, which lost 3 bases and 7 bases, there was a span of 16 bases. There are 13 residues in the CDR3. The CDR3 loop reads CSVDRGAPGEQYF. CDR3 sequence (DNA): TGCAGCGTTGACAGGGGGGCTCCAGGGGAGCAGTACTTC.

This sequence joins TRBV28 and TRBJ1-2, with D possibly matching TRBD1 (5 bases). CDR1 is MDHEN, CDR2 SYDVKM, per germline. The CDR3 is 14 amino acids. V shed 4 bases and J shed 4 bases, with 13 bases lying between them. In DNA form, the CDR3 reads TGTGCCAGCAGTTCACCAGGGAGGACCTATGGCTACACCTTC. It specifies CASSSPGRTYGYTF.

V usage is TRBV9 and J usage is TRBJ2-3; 12 nucleotides agree with TRBD2. CDR1 is SGDLS and CDR2 is YYNGEE in the germline V gene. The CDR3 length is 16 residues. The ends lost 1 base at V and 3 bases at J; junction bases unmatched: 3. The CDR3 region is CASSVSLAGGTDTQYF. CDR3 in DNA: TGTGCCAGCAGCGTATCACTAGCGGGGGGTACAGATACGCAGTATTTT. Using reference TRBV9 and TRBJ2-3 for the parts outside the CDR3, the full variable domain is DSGVTQTPKHLITATGQRVTLRCSPRSGDLSVYWYQQSLDQGLQFLIQYYNGEERAKGNILERFSAQQFPDLHSELNLSSLELGDSALYFCASSVSLAGGTDTQYFGPGTRLTVL.

This chain uses TRBV18 with TRBJ2-6, with 7 bases identical to TRBD2. V shed 6 bases and J 2 bases; nucleotides not matched to a gene: 4. The germline V gene encodes CDR1 KGHSH and CDR2 LQKENI. The CDR3 runs 15 residues. CDR3 nucleotides: TGTGCCAGCTCGCAAGGGAGGGCTGGGGCCAACGTCCTGACTTTC. Its protein product is CASSQGRAGANVLTF.

This chain links TRBV19 with TRBJ1-2; 9 nucleotides align to TRBD1. V was pared by 6 bases and J by 8 bases, with 19 bases of the junction left unmatched. Per germline, CDR1 LNHDA and CDR2 SQIVND (reference sequence). The CDR3 covers 17 residues. DNA for the CDR3: TGTGCCAGTAGCCTAAATTTTGGGACAGGGCAAGTAGGAGGCTACACCTTC. The encoded protein is CASSLNFGTGQVGGYTF.

The V call is TRBV6-5, the J call TRBJ2-7; 9 bases are a match to TRBD1. V shed 6 bases, J shed 0 bases, and the junction held 6 bases outside the gene matches. The germline gives CDR1 MNHEY, CDR2 SVGAGI. CDR3 size: 15 residues. The CDR3 loop reads CASSYGTGTSYEQYF. The CDR3, as DNA: TGTGCCAGCAGCTACGGGACAGGGACCTCCTACGAGCAGTACTTC.

The chain combines TRBV19 with TRBJ2-2, with 7 bases aligning to TRBD1. CDR3 length equals 14 residues. V trimming: 9 bases; J trimming: 0 bases; junction bases outside the gene matches: 4. Germline CDR1 and CDR2: LNHDA and SQIVND (reference sequence). The CDR3 is CASGQVSNTGELFF. CDR3 DNA sequence: TGTGCCAGCGGACAGGTCTCGAACACCGGGGAGCTGTTTTTT.

This chain uses TRBV19 with TRBJ1-1; D ambiguous. Trimming shortened V by 3 bases and J by 1 base, and 12 bases separated the two germline ends. Germline V CDR1 and CDR2: LNHDA, SQIVND (reference sequence). The CDR3 spans 15 residues. CDR3 sequence: CASSMRLEANTEAFF. The CDR3 DNA sequence: TGTGCCAGTAGTATGCGTCTGGAGGCGAACACTGAAGCTTTCTTT.

The chain joins TRBV5-6 to TRBJ1-2; 7 bases fit TRBD1. This CDR3 has 13 residues. CDR1 is SGHDT, CDR2 YYEEEE, per germline. Trimming removed 3 bases from V and 8 bases from J; junction bases left unmatched: 7. CDR3 in DNA: TGTGCCAGCAGCTCGAACAGGGGTAGCGGCTACACCTTC. Protein sequence: CASSSNRGSGYTF.

The genes are TRBV7-2 and TRBJ2-1; D remains ambiguous. Trimming pared 4 bases from V and 0 bases from J, leaving 10 bases between. The germline CDR1 and CDR2 sequences are SGHTA and FQGNSA. The CDR3 extends over 15 amino acids. Written as DNA, the CDR3 is TGTGCCAGCAGCTCGGCGGCCTCCTCCTACAATGAGCAGTTCTTC. Its translation is CASSSAASSYNEQFF.